A selection of T cell receptor beta chains follows, all from one sample in a study of blood T cell repertoires in COVID-19. The data were produced by immunoSEQ multiplex PCR, yet TCRdb's version contains in-frame clones alone and is incomplete. The sample includes 250,000 to 350,000 clones, 86% of them seen just once. The sample comprised peripheral blood. Source of these receptors: a woman in her thirties with active or convalescent COVID-19. Each CDR3 is given with its conserved first and last residue. The size field is filled for only some rows; it gives once, few, many or a size class.

j_call clone_size v_call cdr3_length cdr3_aa
TRBJ1-2 - TRBV14 15 CASSQDTGTGKGYTF
TRBJ2-4 - TRBV18 15 CASSLSRGPKNIQYF
TRBJ2-5 - TRBV7-9 14 CASGDRAALETQYF
TRBJ1-3 - TRBV5-6 13 CASKQLSGNTIYF
TRBJ2-7 - TRBV30 12 CAWRDNLYEQYF
TRBJ1-2 - TRBV19 15 CASSHPTWRLNGYTF
TRBJ2-2 few TRBV4-2 12 CASSLGAGELFF
TRBJ2-7 - TRBV5-5 14 CASSQTSPGYEQYF
TRBJ1-2 - TRBV7-2 13 CASSLATAYGYTF
TRBJ2-2 - TRBV28 13 CASSLRDTGELFF
TRBJ1-1 - TRBV7-8 15 CASSSRGGGYTEAFF
TRBJ2-7 - TRBV13 15 CASSLRGLAGVEQYF
TRBJ1-5 - TRBV30 16 CAWSVSTDRVGQPQHF
TRBJ1-2 once TRBV6-6 14 CASSYLDTSYGYTF
TRBJ1-1 - TRBV30 15 CAWTVRGPGGTEAFF
TRBJ1-2 - TRBV3-1/TRBV3-2 12 CASSQEGRGYTF
TRBJ2-1 - TRBV28 14 CASRIRDSNNEQFF
TRBJ1-6 - TRBV28 14 CASSTGGRNSPLHF
TRBJ1-2 - TRBV6-5 15 CASSSRDRSYYGYTF
TRBJ1-1 - TRBV23-1 17 CASSHRPSTGGNTEAFF
TRBJ2-1 - TRBV6-2/TRBV6-3 13 CASGRPSDNEQFF
TRBJ1-1 - TRBV18 13 CASSPAENTEAFF
TRBJ2-3 - TRBV7-8 18 CASSFSSSSGRSTDTQYF
TRBJ2-1 - TRBV5-6 13 CASSLVSEDEQFF
TRBJ1-2 - TRBV6-6 15 CASSYTSDSLYGYTF
TRBJ2-1 - TRBV30 19 CAWRRSGQGLLSSYNEQFF
TRBJ1-5 - TRBV7-9 15 CASSQAAGGGQPQHF
TRBJ2-5 - TRBV7-6 18 CASSLALAGGKPKETQYF
TRBJ2-3 - TRBV7-8 12 CASSFDIDTQYF
TRBJ2-5 - TRBV5-4 13 CASSQDTQETQYF
TRBJ2-7 - TRBV7-2 14 CASSARQGSYEQYF
TRBJ1-3 few TRBV9 14 CASSAAGTGNTIYF
TRBJ1-1 - TRBV29-1 13 CSVSDQMDTEAFF